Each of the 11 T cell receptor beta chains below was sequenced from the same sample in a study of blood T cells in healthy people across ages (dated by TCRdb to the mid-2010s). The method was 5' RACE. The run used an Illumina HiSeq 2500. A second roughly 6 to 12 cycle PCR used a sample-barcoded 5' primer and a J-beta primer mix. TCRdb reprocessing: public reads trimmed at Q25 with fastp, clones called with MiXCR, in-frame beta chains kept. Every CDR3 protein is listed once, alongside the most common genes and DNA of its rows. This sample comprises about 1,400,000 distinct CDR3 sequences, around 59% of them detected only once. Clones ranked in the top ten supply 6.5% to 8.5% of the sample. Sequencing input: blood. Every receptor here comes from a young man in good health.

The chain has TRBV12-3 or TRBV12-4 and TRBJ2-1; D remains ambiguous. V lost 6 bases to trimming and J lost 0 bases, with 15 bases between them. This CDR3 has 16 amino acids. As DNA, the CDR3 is TGTGCCAGCAGACCCCCGGGCCCCAGCTCCTACAATGAGCAGTTCTTC. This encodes CASRPPGPSSYNEQFF.

The chain's CDR3 is CSASGSGGTDTQYF. The CDR3 DNA reads as TGCAGCGCATCAGGAAGCGGGGGAACAGATACGCAGTATTTT. The J gene is TRBJ2-3, the V gene TRBV29-1, with 8 bases lining up with TRBD2. The length of the CDR3 is 14 residues. The V gene end was trimmed by 7 bases and the J gene end by 3 bases; junction bases not matched to a gene: 9. In germline, CDR1 is SQVTM, CDR2 ANQGSEA.

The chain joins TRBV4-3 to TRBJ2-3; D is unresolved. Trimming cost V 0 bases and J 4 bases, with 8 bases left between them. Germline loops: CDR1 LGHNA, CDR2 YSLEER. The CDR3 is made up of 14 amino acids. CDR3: CASSQDLFPDTQYF. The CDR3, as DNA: TGCGCCAGCAGCCAAGATCTTTTCCCAGATACGCAGTATTTT.

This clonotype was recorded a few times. For the CDR3, the DNA is TGCAGTTCCAGAGGGAGCGCCGAGCAGTACTTC. Protein product: CSSRGSAEQYF. This chain links TRBV20-1 with TRBJ2-7, with a possible D match to TRBD2 (5 bases). The CDR3 consists of 11 residues. Per the germline V gene, CDR1 is DFQATT and CDR2 is SNEGSKA (reference sequence). Trimming pared 8 bases from V and 6 bases from J, leaving 14 bases between.

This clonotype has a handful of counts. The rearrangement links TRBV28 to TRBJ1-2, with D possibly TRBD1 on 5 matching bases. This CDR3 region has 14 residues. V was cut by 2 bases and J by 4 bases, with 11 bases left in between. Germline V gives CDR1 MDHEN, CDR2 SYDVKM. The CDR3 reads CASSLEEGSYGYTF. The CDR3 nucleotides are TGTGCCAGCAGTTTAGAGGAGGGGTCCTATGGCTACACCTTC.

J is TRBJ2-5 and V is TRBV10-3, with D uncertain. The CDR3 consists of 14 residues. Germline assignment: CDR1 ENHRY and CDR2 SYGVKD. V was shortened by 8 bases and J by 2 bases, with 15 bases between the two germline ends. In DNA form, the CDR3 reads TGTGCCATCGCCGCGGTTAACCAACAAGAGACCCAGTACTTC. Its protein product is CAIAAVNQQETQYF.

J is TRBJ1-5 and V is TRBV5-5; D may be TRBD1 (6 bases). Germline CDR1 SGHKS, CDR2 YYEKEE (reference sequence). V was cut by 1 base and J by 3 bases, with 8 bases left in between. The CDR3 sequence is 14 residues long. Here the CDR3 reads CASSLPGVNQPQHF. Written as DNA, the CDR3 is TGTGCCAGCAGCTTGCCAGGGGTCAATCAGCCCCAGCATTTT.

CDR3 nucleotides: TGCAGTGCTAGACCGGAGAGTTACAATGAGCAGTTCTTC. Protein product: CSARPESYNEQFF. This chain links TRBV20-1 with TRBJ2-1; no clear D gene. The CDR3 covers 13 residues. V lost 2 bases and J 4 bases, leaving 9 bases between the germline ends. Germline lookup yields CDR1 DFQATT and CDR2 SNEGSKA (reference sequence).

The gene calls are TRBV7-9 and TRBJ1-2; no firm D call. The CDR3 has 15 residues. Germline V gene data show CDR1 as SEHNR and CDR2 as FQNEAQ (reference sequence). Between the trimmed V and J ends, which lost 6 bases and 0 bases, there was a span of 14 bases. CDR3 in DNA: TGTGCCAGCAGACCTGGGTCCCTCTCTAACTATGGCTACACCTTC. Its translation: CASRPGSLSNYGYTF.

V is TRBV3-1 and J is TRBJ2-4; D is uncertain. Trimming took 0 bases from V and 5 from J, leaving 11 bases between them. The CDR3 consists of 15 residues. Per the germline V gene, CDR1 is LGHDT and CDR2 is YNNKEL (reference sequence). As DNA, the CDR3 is TGTGCCAGCAGCCAAGATCCGGCGTCACAAAACATTCAGTACTTC. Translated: CASSQDPASQNIQYF.

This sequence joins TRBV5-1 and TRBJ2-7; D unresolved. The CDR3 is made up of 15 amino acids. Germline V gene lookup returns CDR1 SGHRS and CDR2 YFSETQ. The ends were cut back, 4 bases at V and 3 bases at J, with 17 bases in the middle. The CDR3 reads CASSPALYGDYEQYF. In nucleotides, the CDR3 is TGCGCCAGCAGCCCCGCCCTCTATGGAGACTACGAGCAGTACTTC.